Detailed here is one T cell receptor (beta chain). Its specificity is unknown. The sample is drawn from a study of T cells in Graves' hyperthyroidism and ophthalmopathy. Findings and caveats of the study: Most clonotypes expanded in thyroid above 0.001 were likewise present in blood. Ophthalmopathy was model-predicted a median roughly 6.5 months pre-onset.

Graves' hyperthyroidism was deemed stable absent ophthalmopathy progression within 18 months. The PBMCs were taken from about 9.7 ml of fresh peripheral blood. This CDR3 is 15 amino acids long. Trimming removed 10 bases from V and 5 bases from J; junction bases left unmatched: 11. Per germline, CDR1 LNHDA and CDR2 SQIVND (reference sequence). From RNA transcripts, TCR beta CDR3 regions were amplified. The study used the HTBI primer set for a first-round RT-PCR of the TCR CDR3. MiXCR was run by TCRdb on the multiplex PCR reads, yielding one entry per CDR3 protein. The sample has some 400,000 distinct CDR3 sequences; 15% to 20% are singletons.

The rearrangement uses TRBV19 and TRBJ1-5; TRBD1 agrees at 10 bases. The specimen sequenced was blood. This TCR came from a woman under 30 with Graves' hyperthyroidism. CDR3 amino acids: CATRRRDRGHQPQHF. DNA for the CDR3: TGTGCCACCAGACGCCGGGACAGGGGACATCAGCCCCAGCATTTT.